This is a list of T cell receptor beta chains from one sample in a study of human thymus T cells. Using immunoSEQ multiplex PCR, the repertoire was profiled, and TCRdb retains in-frame clones only, with some absent. The sample shows about 46,000 clones, approximately 95% of them seen only once. The specimen sequenced was blood. These receptors all come from a girl less than two years old with a congenital heart defect but otherwise immunologically healthy. Both conserved end residues are part of each CDR3. D genes are given only for firm matches. Part of the rows lack a size; the others show once, few, many or a class for expanded clones.

v_call	d_call	j_call	clone_size	cdr3_aa	cdr3_nt
TRBV11-2	TRBD1	TRBJ2-3	-	CASSSGQRVTDTQYF	TGTGCCAGCAGCTCGGGACAGCGCGTAACAGATACGCAGTATTTT
TRBV7-7	-	TRBJ2-7	-	CASSPDRFQEQYF	TGTGCTAGCAGCCCAGACAGGTTTCAAGAGCAGTACTTC
TRBV27	-	TRBJ2-3	-	CASSPPWTVQYF	TGTGCCAGCAGTCCCCCCTGGACAGTACAGTATTTT
TRBV5-1	-	TRBJ2-3	-	CASSRGAGTVLSRSTDTQYF	TGCGCCAGCAGCCGGGGGGCAGGGACAGTTCTATCTCGTAGCACAGATACGCAGTATTTT
TRBV27	TRBD2	TRBJ2-1	-	CASSSNRLAGKGEQFF	TGTGCCAGCAGTTCAAACCGACTAGCGGGAAAGGGAGAGCAGTTCTTC
TRBV18	-	TRBJ2-2	few	CASSPPSGHTGELFF	TGTGCCAGCTCCCCCCCCTCGGGGCACACCGGGGAGCTGTTTTTT
TRBV6-5	TRBD2	TRBJ2-1	-	CASSAGLAGGPVQFF	TGTGCCAGCAGTGCCGGACTAGCGGGAGGGCCCGTGCAGTTCTTC
TRBV4-1	-	TRBJ2-7	-	CASRRSVVTYEQYF	TGCGCCAGCAGGCGCTCTGTGGTTACCTACGAGCAGTACTTC
TRBV6-5	-	TRBJ1-3	-	CAASHQGISGNTIYF	TGTGCCGCAAGTCATCAGGGGATCTCTGGAAACACCATATATTTT
TRBV5-6	TRBD2	TRBJ2-3	-	CASSHSPGRADTQYF	TGTGCCAGCAGCCACTCCCCCGGGAGGGCAGATACGCAGTATTTT
TRBV4-1	-	TRBJ1-1	-	CASSHPFRGLNTEAFF	TGCGCCAGCAGCCACCCCTTCAGGGGTCTGAACACTGAAGCTTTCTTT
TRBV12-5	-	TRBJ1-5	-	CASGVQGYEYQPQHF	TGTGCTAGTGGTGTCCAAGGGTATGAATATCAGCCCCAGCATTTT
TRBV28	-	TRBJ1-2	-	CASSSGRGAPNNYGYTF	TGTGCCAGCAGTTCCGGAAGAGGCGCCCCTAATAACTATGGCTACACCTTC
TRBV4-1	-	TRBJ1-5	-	CASSQDPGAYQPQHF	TGCGCCAGCAGCCAAGATCCAGGGGCCTATCAGCCCCAGCATTTT
TRBV18	-	TRBJ1-1	-	CASSPLDFPNTEAFF	TGTGCCAGCTCACCACTGGACTTTCCGAACACTGAAGCTTTCTTT
TRBV10-3	TRBD2	TRBJ2-1	-	CAISLSGASGSNEQFF	TGTGCCATCAGTTTAAGTGGGGCTAGCGGCTCCAATGAGCAGTTCTTC
TRBV11-2	-	TRBJ2-7	-	CASSPRHREVSYEQYF	TGTGCCAGCAGCCCCCGGCATCGAGAAGTCTCATACGAGCAGTACTTC
TRBV7-8	-	TRBJ1-2	-	CASSLGPQANYGYTF	TGTGCCAGCAGCTTAGGTCCCCAGGCTAACTATGGCTACACCTTC
TRBV28	-	TRBJ2-6	-	CASSSTGSGANVLTF	TGTGCCAGCAGTTCGACAGGCTCTGGGGCCAACGTCCTGACTTTC
TRBV7-2	-	TRBJ2-1	-	CASSPRGSVSYNEQFF	TGTGCCAGCAGCCCCCGGGGTAGCGTCTCCTACAATGAGCAGTTCTTC
TRBV7-9	TRBD1	TRBJ2-3	-	CASSQAGTDYTDTQYF	TGTGCCAGCAGCCAAGCCGGGACAGACTACACAGATACGCAGTATTTT
TRBV30	-	TRBJ1-4	-	CAWTFSATNEKLFF	TGTGCCTGGACGTTCTCCGCAACTAATGAAAAACTGTTTTTT
TRBV2	-	TRBJ2-2	few	CASRSIRGDTGELFF	TGTGCCAGCAGGAGCATCCGAGGGGACACCGGGGAGCTGTTTTTT
TRBV5-6	-	TRBJ1-3	-	CASSLRGLAHTIYF	TGTGCCAGCAGCTTGAGGGGCTTGGCACACACCATATATTTT
TRBV5-6	TRBD2	TRBJ2-1	-	CASSSQTSGAYNEQFF	TGTGCCAGCAGCTCCCAGACTAGCGGGGCGTACAATGAGCAGTTCTTC
TRBV10-3	TRBD1	TRBJ2-1	-	CAISEFLGQGFYNEQFF	TGTGCCATCAGTGAGTTTTTGGGACAGGGGTTCTACAATGAGCAGTTCTTC
TRBV19	-	TRBJ2-5	-	CASSIRQGRGETQYF	TGTGCCAGTAGTATCCGACAGGGACGGGGGGAGACCCAGTACTTC
TRBV18	-	TRBJ2-4	-	CASSWGRNIQYF	TGTGCCAGCTCATGGGGCCGGAACATTCAGTACTTC
TRBV5-1	-	TRBJ2-2	-	CASSFWGNTGELFF	TGCGCCAGCAGCTTTTGGGGGAACACCGGGGAGCTGTTTTTT
TRBV2	-	TRBJ2-1	-	CASSENLSGSSSYNEQFF	TGTGCCAGCAGTGAAAATCTCTCGGGCTCCAGCTCCTACAATGAGCAGTTCTTC
TRBV5-6	TRBD1	TRBJ2-1	-	CASSLGTVYNEQFF	TGTGCCAGCAGCTTAGGGACAGTCTACAATGAGCAGTTCTTC
TRBV5-1	TRBD2	TRBJ2-5	-	CASSVTSGRSYQETQYF	TGCGCCAGCAGCGTGACTAGCGGGAGGAGTTACCAAGAGACCCAGTACTTC
TRBV5-1	TRBD2	TRBJ2-5	once	CASSFGLGTSGRKKETQYF	TGCGCCAGCAGCTTTGGCCTCGGGACTAGCGGGAGGAAGAAAGAGACCCAGTACTTC